These T cell receptor beta chains were read from a single sample in a study of identical twins. In TCRdb, the 5' RACE reads were re-called with MiXCR into one record per CDR3 protein. The table has 1,800,000 or so distinct CDR3 sequences, about 32% seen once. The specimen was cord blood. The receptors here all came from a newborn girl in good health. The CDR3 runs from the conserved cysteine through the conserved F or W. A D gene is named only where the DNA matches it firmly. Part of the rows lack a size; the others show once, few, many or a class for expanded clones.

abundance,j_gene,v_gene,d_gene,CDR3aa,CDR3nt
NA,TRBJ1-2,TRBV5-1,NA,CASSLDPAGDGYTF,TGCGCCAGCAGCTTGGACCCGGCAGGGGATGGCTACACCTTC
NA,TRBJ1-2,TRBV20-1,NA,CSARFGAGIRGSYGYTF,TGCAGTGCTAGATTCGGAGCGGGGATCAGGGGAAGCTATGGCTACACCTTC
NA,TRBJ2-7,TRBV20-1,TRBD2,CSARAGWEGGPYEQYF,TGCAGTGCTAGAGCCGGTTGGGAGGGCGGTCCCTACGAGCAGTACTTC
many,TRBJ2-3,TRBV12-3/TRBV12-4,TRBD1,CASTQGQGTDTQYF,TGTGCCAGCACCCAGGGACAGGGTACAGATACGCAGTATTTT
NA,TRBJ1-6,TRBV2,NA,CASSPEGSYNSPLHF,TGTGCCAGCAGTCCCGAAGGCTCCTATAATTCACCCCTCCACTTT
NA,TRBJ2-7,TRBV7-2,TRBD1,CASSLYWDRSYEQYF,TGTGCCAGCAGCTTATACTGGGACAGAAGCTACGAGCAGTACTTC
NA,TRBJ2-7,TRBV20-1,TRBD2,CSARDPSGGGNEQYF,TGCAGTGCTAGAGATCCGAGCGGGGGGGGCAATGAGCAGTACTTC
NA,TRBJ2-7,TRBV20-1,NA,CSARVGQGSYEQYF,TGCAGTGCTAGAGTCGGCCAAGGGTCCTACGAGCAGTACTTC
NA,TRBJ2-3,TRBV5-1,NA,CASSLARNPVLREVGHTQYF,TGCGCCAGCAGCTTGGCCCGAAACCCCGTACTACGAGAAGTTGGCCATACGCAGTATTTT
many,TRBJ1-6,TRBV7-2,NA,CASSLRQDSPLHF,TGTGCCAGCAGCCTCAGACAGGACTCACCCCTCCACTTT
many,TRBJ1-2,TRBV9,NA,CASSVDPGLGYTF,TGTGCCAGCAGCGTAGACCCAGGGCTTGGCTACACCTTC
few,TRBJ2-1,TRBV2,TRBD2,CARGTSGSHEQFF,TGTGCCAGAGGGACTAGCGGGAGCCATGAGCAGTTCTTC
NA,TRBJ2-7,TRBV20-1,NA,CSARPRGGYEQYF,TGCAGTGCTAGACCCAGGGGGGGCTACGAGCAGTACTTC
many,TRBJ2-5,TRBV4-1,NA,CASSQLGETQYF,TGCGCCAGCAGCCAATTGGGAGAGACCCAGTACTTC
many,TRBJ2-7,TRBV12-3/TRBV12-4,TRBD2,CASRLAGVDYEQYF,TGTGCCAGCAGACTAGCGGGAGTTGACTACGAGCAGTACTTC
few,TRBJ1-2,TRBV11-2,NA,CASRPSKNGYTF,TGTGCCAGCCGACCGTCGAAGAATGGCTACACCTTC
few,TRBJ2-6,TRBV27,NA,CASKQISGANVLTF,TGTGCCAGTAAACAGATCTCTGGGGCCAACGTCCTGACTTTC
few,TRBJ1-1,TRBV6-5,NA,CASSPMWGYMNTEAFF,TGTGCCAGCAGTCCAATGTGGGGTTACATGAACACTGAAGCTTTCTTT
NA,TRBJ1-3,TRBV4-2,TRBD1,CASSQAWGTVNSGNTIYF,TGTGCCAGCAGCCAAGCCTGGGGGACAGTTAACTCTGGAAACACCATATATTTT
few,TRBJ1-5,TRBV20-1,NA,CSARRRNSNQPQHF,TGCAGTGCTAGAAGACGGAATAGCAATCAGCCCCAGCATTTT
NA,TRBJ2-4,TRBV7-2,NA,CASSLGYGPLAKNTQYF,TGTGCCAGCAGCTTAGGCTACGGACCTTTAGCCAAAAACACTCAGTACTTC
NA,TRBJ1-5,TRBV3-1,NA,CASSRQHNQPQHF,TGTGCCAGCAGCCGACAGCACAATCAGCCCCAGCATTTT
once,TRBJ2-4,TRBV20-1,TRBD2,CSASSGGIGSIQYF,TGCAGTGCTAGTTCCGGGGGGATCGGGAGCATTCAGTACTTC
NA,TRBJ2-7,TRBV6-6,NA,CASSYRSGPSSYNEQYF,TGTGCCAGCAGTTACCGTAGCGGCCCCAGCTCCTACAATGAGCAGTACTTC
few,TRBJ2-5,TRBV15,NA,CATSRDLQGIQETQYF,TGTGCCACCAGCAGAGATCTTCAGGGGATCCAAGAGACCCAGTACTTC
NA,TRBJ1-1,TRBV5-5,NA,CASSGLETGNTEAFF,TGTGCCAGCAGCGGGCTCGAGACAGGGAACACTGAAGCTTTCTTT
few,TRBJ2-3,TRBV27,TRBD2,CASSPLWLAGKGTDTQYF,TGTGCCAGCAGTCCCCTATGGTTAGCGGGAAAAGGAACAGATACGCAGTATTTT
few,TRBJ2-3,TRBV12-3/TRBV12-4,NA,CASSSLGGRSNTQYF,TGTGCCAGCAGTTCATTGGGGGGAAGGTCAAATACGCAGTATTTT
few,TRBJ2-1,TRBV4-1,TRBD1,CASSQMFGTAPLSSYNEQFF,TGCGCCAGCAGCCAAATGTTTGGGACAGCACCCCTTAGCTCCTACAATGAGCAGTTCTTC
few,TRBJ2-1,TRBV5-6,TRBD2,CASSPGTSRPSSYNEQFF,TGTGCCAGCAGCCCGGGGACTAGCCGACCAAGCTCCTACAATGAGCAGTTCTTC
NA,TRBJ1-2,TRBV11-2,TRBD1,CASSLEQGVGGYTF,TGTGCCAGCAGCTTAGAGCAGGGGGTCGGCGGCTACACCTTC
NA,TRBJ1-1,TRBV6-1,TRBD1,CASRPGTGGVGNTEAFF,TGTGCCAGCAGACCCGGGACAGGGGGTGTAGGAAACACTGAAGCTTTCTTT
NA,TRBJ2-5,TRBV2,NA,CASSEVTQETQYF,TGTGCCAGCAGTGAAGTCACCCAAGAGACCCAGTACTTC
NA,TRBJ2-3,TRBV4-2,NA,CASSQEDLFWLRSDTQYF,TGTGCCAGCAGCCAAGAGGATCTCTTTTGGCTGCGGTCGGATACGCAGTATTTT
few,TRBJ1-6,TRBV2,NA,CASTEYNSPLHF,TGTGCCAGCACAGAGTATAATTCACCCCTCCACTTT
few,TRBJ2-3,TRBV3-1,TRBD2,CASSQDRGLAGGADTQYF,TGTGCCAGCAGCCAAGATCGGGGACTAGCGGGAGGTGCAGATACGCAGTATTTT
NA,TRBJ2-3,TRBV7-2,TRBD2,CASSLGTSGRLGTDTQYF,TGTGCCAGCAGCCTTGGGACTAGCGGGAGACTAGGCACAGATACGCAGTATTTT
few,TRBJ2-1,TRBV20-1,TRBD2,CSSRLAGRNEQFF,TGCAGTTCTAGACTAGCGGGTCGCAATGAGCAGTTCTTC
NA,TRBJ2-7,TRBV10-2,TRBD1,CASSDRLDRYEQYF,TGCGCCAGCAGTGATCGGCTGGACAGGTACGAGCAGTACTTC
few,TRBJ2-1,TRBV20-1,TRBD2,CSAIGLAGVAEQFF,TGCAGTGCTATAGGACTAGCGGGCGTCGCGGAGCAGTTCTTC
NA,TRBJ2-3,TRBV6-5,NA,CASSDQGDTQYF,TGTGCCAGCAGTGACCAGGGGGATACGCAGTATTTT
NA,TRBJ1-6,TRBV2,NA,CASSEEGLCNSPLHF,TGTGCCAGCAGTGAAGAGGGCCTCTGTAATTCACCCCTCCACTTT
many,TRBJ2-3,TRBV4-2,TRBD2,CASSQELAGADTQYF,TGTGCCAGCAGCCAAGAACTAGCGGGAGCAGATACGCAGTATTTT
few,TRBJ2-2,TRBV29-1,TRBD2,CSVELAGGPGELFF,TGCAGCGTTGAATTAGCGGGGGGGCCCGGGGAGCTGTTTTTT
few,TRBJ2-4,TRBV21-1,NA,CASSKTGARSIQYF,TGTGCCAGCAGCAAGACAGGGGCTCGGAGCATTCAGTACTTC
once,TRBJ2-1,TRBV20-1,NA,CGASLQPHSYNEQFF,TGCGGTGCTAGTCTACAGCCACACTCCTACAATGAGCAGTTCTTC
NA,TRBJ1-1,TRBV27,NA,CASSPPNGNTEAFF,TGTGCCAGCAGTCCTCCTAATGGGAACACTGAAGCTTTCTTT
few,TRBJ2-3,TRBV5-1,TRBD1,CASSLPTGVTDTQYF,TGCGCCAGCAGCCTCCCGACAGGGGTCACAGATACGCAGTATTTT
once,TRBJ2-1,TRBV7-2,NA,CASRRDWPQETQFF,TGTGCCAGCAGGCGGGACTGGCCGCAAGAGACCCAGTTCTTC
NA,TRBJ2-1,TRBV14,TRBD2,CASSLGTSWNEQFF,TGTGCCAGCAGCCTCGGGACTAGCTGGAATGAGCAGTTCTTC
NA,TRBJ2-7,TRBV10-3,TRBD1,CAISTLARQGVYNEQYF,TGTGCCATCAGCACCCTCGCCAGACAGGGGGTTTACAATGAGCAGTACTTC
NA,TRBJ1-2,TRBV12-3/TRBV12-4,NA,CASSSYVDRSYGYTF,TGTGCCAGCAGTTCTTACGTCGACAGAAGCTATGGCTACACCTTC